The clone carrying this T cell receptor beta chain appeared a single time. This sample was taken from a study of blood T cell repertoires in COVID-19. At the level of the study: Researchers got acute and convalescent COVID-19 samples from the United States, Italy and Spain. In each case, the material was cDNA or gDNA derived from T cells, B-cell-depleted T cells, or PBMCs.

The CDR3 covers 14 residues. The germline V gene encodes CDR1 LNHDA and CDR2 SQIVND (reference sequence). With 5 bases clipped from V and 6 bases from J, the junction kept 4 bases outside the gene matches. This table comes from immunoSEQ multiplex PCR, and its TCRdb copy is limited to in-frame clones, with some not included. This sample yields about 300,000 clones, of which approximately 85% are seen a single time; about 14% belongs to the top ten. The receptor's source is a human donor in a cohort sampled during active COVID-19. This rearrangement joins TRBV19 to TRBJ1-6; 7 bases fit TRBD1. The sequenced sample consisted of peripheral blood. The CDR3 sequence: CASSVTGVNSPLHF. The DNA for the CDR3 is TGTGCCAGTAGTGTTACAGGGGTTAATTCACCCCTCCACTTT.